This T cell receptor (beta chain) was obtained from a study of T-cell memory formation after mild COVID-19. TCRdb analysed the 5' RACE reads with MiXCR anew, one entry per CDR3 protein. The data show around 300,000 distinct CDR3 sequences, 14% seen once. The V gene's germline CDR1 is LNHNV and CDR2 YYDKDF (reference sequence). V lost 0 bases, J lost 4 bases, and 3 bases lay in between. The CDR3 has 13 residues. This clonotype occurred a few times. The sequenced material came from PBMCs or a T cell subset sorted from them (not recorded which). This TCR was recovered from a young man who had mild COVID-19 (a few samples of this study predate the infection). Cell type and time point are not known. The chain combines TRBV15 with TRBJ2-2; D not certain. CDR3 protein: CATSRDLTGELFF. CDR3 nucleotide sequence: TGTGCCACCAGCAGAGACCTCACCGGGGAGCTGTTTTTT.